The T cell receptor beta chain described here comes from a study of regulatory T cells in long-lasting Graves disease. General observations from the study: In persistent patients, shared public clonotypes (more than 2,500) outnumbered those in new patients (around 1,000).

Arm-PCR of CDR3 regions and iRepertoire HTBI primers were used to build TCR beta libraries. TCRdb reprocessed the multiplex PCR reads via MiXCR and lists one record per CDR3 protein. The sample shows about 500,000 distinct CDR3 sequences, around 16% of them seen only once. Per the germline V gene, CDR1 is DFQATT and CDR2 is SNEGSKA (reference sequence). This CDR3 is built from 19 residues. The junction had 10 bases not matched to a gene; V was cut back by 4 bases and J by 0 bases. This clonotype has at least ten counts. Its cognate antigen is unknown. The sample's time point: newly diagnosed GD, antithyroid drugs for less than 3 months. RNA extracted from PBMCs served as the sequencing template. The sample was also reused in another study, on T cells in Graves' hyperthyroidism and ophthalmopathy.

The sequenced sample was peripheral blood mononuclear cells (PBMCs), obtained at new diagnosis, from a patient treated with antithyroid drugs. The sequence was collected from a man aged 40-50 years with Graves disease. V and J are TRBV20-1 and TRBJ2-1; 15 nucleotides line up with TRBD2. The DNA of the CDR3 is TGCAGTGCTACTAAACCTGGGACTAGCGGGAGGTTCTCCTACAATGAGCAGTTCTTC. Translation gives CSATKPGTSGRFSYNEQFF.